These 32 T cell receptor beta chains originate from one sample sequenced in a study of a mutant IDH1 vaccine in newly diagnosed glioma (dated by TCRdb to 2020 to 2022). No antigen has been assigned to these receptors. Taken with the paper, the label for time point translates to: week 47, end of study. Each vaccine dose, consisting of 300 ug of a 20-mer mutant IDH1 peptide in Montanide, was administered subcutaneously with topical imiquimod. The library was obtained by the immunoSEQ multiplex PCR assay. The table was pulled from immuneACCESS by TCRdb, which kept in-frame rearrangements only. Such tables lose some clones; where checked, under half of the loss comes from unresolved V genes, and the rest has no known cause. The sample table contains about 24,000 clones; only one count was recorded for roughly 80% of them. The top ten clonotypes cover less than 3.5% of the sample. Sequencing was performed on PBMCs, taken from a glioma patient whose treatment included an IDH1 peptide vaccine. All receptors come from a man aged 40-49 years with glioma.

This chain uses TRBV7-2 with TRBJ2-3, with TRBD2 as a possible D gene (5 bases). V lost 5 bases and J lost 1, with 10 bases in between. The V gene's germline CDR1 is SGHTA and CDR2 FQGNSA. The CDR3 runs 14 residues. In DNA form, the CDR3 reads TGTGCCAGCAGCCGCTGGCGGGGCACAGATACGCAGTATTTT. It encodes CASSRWRGTDTQYF.

The chain couples TRBV6-5 to TRBJ2-7; 10 bases map to TRBD2. V shed 7 bases, J shed 3 bases, and the junction held 9 bases outside the gene matches. The CDR3 has 15 amino acids. From germline, CDR1 is MNHEY and CDR2 SVGAGI. This CDR3 is CASKRTSGDNYEQYF. CDR3 nucleotides: TGTGCCAGCAAACGGACTAGCGGTGATAACTACGAGCAGTACTTC.

This sequence joins TRBV6-6 and TRBJ2-3, with 11 bases that match TRBD1. The V gene's germline CDR1 is MNHNY and CDR2 SVGAGI (reference sequence). The CDR3 sequence is 16 residues long. With V trimmed by 8 bases and J by 1 base, 8 bases remained unmatched. The CDR3 loop reads CASAEPGQGGTDTQYF. CDR3 bases: TGTGCCAGCGCAGAACCGGGACAGGGGGGCACAGATACGCAGTATTTT.

This sequence joins TRBV27 and TRBJ2-3; the match to TRBD2 covers 10 bases. The CDR3 length is 17 residues. Trimming at V came to 6 bases and at J to 2 bases, leaving 11 bases not matched to a gene. Germline loops: CDR1 MNHEY, CDR2 SMNVEV (reference sequence). The CDR3 DNA follows: TGTGCCAGCAGCCTATTACTAGCGGGGTTCCTCACAGATACGCAGTATTTT. Translation gives CASSLLLAGFLTDTQYF.

The rearrangement uses TRBV7-2 and TRBJ2-2; D gene uncertain. With 5 bases removed from V and 3 bases from J, the gap between germline ends came to 7 bases. The CDR3 extends over 13 amino acids. Germline lookup yields CDR1 SGHTA and CDR2 FQGNSA. CDR3: CASSPSYTGELFF. CDR3 nucleotides: TGTGCCAGCAGCCCCTCCTACACCGGGGAGCTGTTTTTT. Full variable domain (outside the CDR3, taken from reference TRBV7-2 and TRBJ2-2): GAGVSQSPSNKVTEKGKDVELRCDPISGHTALYWYRQSLGQGLEFLIYFQGNSAPDKSGLPSDRFSAERTGGSVSTLTIQRTQQEDSAVYLCASSPSYTGELFFGEGSRLTVL.

V usage is TRBV5-1 and J usage is TRBJ2-1; D is undetermined. Trimming stripped 2 bases from V and 3 bases from J, with 9 bases between. CDR1 is SGHRS and CDR2 is YFSETQ in the germline V gene. The CDR3 has 14 residues. The CDR3 reads CASSLGPIYNEQFF. The CDR3 bases are TGCGCCAGCAGCTTAGGACCAATCTACAATGAGCAGTTCTTC.

The V and J genes are TRBV25-1 and TRBJ2-5, with 13 nucleotides matching TRBD2. The DNA end is more similar to TRBJ2-7, so the J call may be wrong. Germline-derived CDR1 and CDR2 are MGHDK and SYGVNS. CDR3 length equals 15 residues. The CDR3 loop is CASSEGTSGNYEQYF. The CDR3 DNA reads as TGTGCCAGCAGTGAAGGGACTAGCGGGAACTACGAGCAGTACTTC.

The chain combines TRBV10-2 with TRBJ2-1, with D tentatively TRBD2 (5 bases). There are 14 residues in the CDR3. Trimming left V 6 bases short and J 0 bases short, with 9 bases between. Germline CDR1 WSHSY, CDR2 SAAADI. In DNA, the CDR3 is TGCGCCAGCAGAGCGGAAAGCTCCTACAATGAGCAGTTCTTC. This codes for CASRAESSYNEQFF.

The CDR3 sequence is CASSELSPGERETQYF. Written as DNA, the CDR3 is TGTGCCAGCAGTGAATTGTCGCCCGGGGAGCGGGAGACCCAGTACTTC. The chain carries TRBV25-1 and TRBJ2-5, with a possible D match to TRBD2 (5 bases). Germline-derived CDR1 and CDR2 are MGHDK and SYGVNS. The V and J ends lost 1 base and 5 bases respectively, with 17 bases between them. The CDR3 is 16 residues long.

Comments on this clone: Compared with germline, one end of the junction differs, possibly owing to a read error. The chain couples TRBV7-7 to TRBJ2-7, with 9 bases identical to TRBD2. Germline-derived CDR1 and CDR2 are SSHAT and FNYEAQ (reference sequence). CDR3 length equals 15 residues. CDR3 residues: CASSQLAGSSYEQYF. The CDR3 region has the DNA TGTGCTAGCAGCCAGCTAGCGGGGAGCTCCTACGAGCAGTACTTC. Supplemented by reference TRBV7-7 and TRBJ2-7, the full variable domain reads GAGVSQSPRYKVTKRGQDVTLRCDPISSHATLYWYQQALGQGPEFLTYFNYEAQPDKSGLPSDRFSAERPEGSISTLTIQRTEQRDSAMYRCASSQLAGSSYEQYFGPGTRLTVT.

The chain joins TRBV4-2 to TRBJ1-3; D is ambiguous. Germline lookup yields CDR1 LGHNA and CDR2 YNFKEQ. The CDR3 consists of 16 residues. The V end was cut by 0 bases, the J end by 8 bases, with 17 bases between. The CDR3 DNA reads TGTGCCAGCAGCCAAGAACTCGCCCGACTCGGCGACACCATATATTTT. Translated, it gives CASSQELARLGDTIYF.

The CDR3 DNA follows: TGTGCCAGCAGCCAGGCAGGGAACACTGAAGCTTTCTTT. Translation: CASSQAGNTEAFF. This chain uses TRBV7-8 with TRBJ1-1, with D uncertain. The CDR3 sequence is 13 residues long. Germline loops: CDR1 SGHVS, CDR2 FQNEAQ. Trimming stripped 5 bases from V and 1 base from J, with 8 bases between.

J is TRBJ1-5 and V is TRBV6-5, with D hard to call. V was cut by 4 bases and J by 3 bases, with 4 bases left in between. The CDR3 consists of 12 residues. CDR1 and CDR2 (germline): MNHEY, SVGAGI. CDR3 coding DNA: TGTGCCAGCAGTTTCCCCAATCAGCCCCAGCATTTT. As protein: CASSFPNQPQHF.

V usage is TRBV27 and J usage is TRBJ1-3; weak D call: TRBD1 (5 bases). Germline V lookup: CDR1 MNHEY, CDR2 SMNVEV (reference sequence). CDR3 length equals 15 residues. Deletions cut 8 bases from V and 0 bases from J, with 14 bases between. In DNA form, the CDR3 reads TGTGCCAGCCGGGGCAACGCCCTCTCTGGAAACACCATATATTTT. Residues: CASRGNALSGNTIYF.

The CDR3 coding sequence is TGTGCCAGCAGTTACCCTTCTAGCGGGACCACCGGGGAGCTGTTTTTT. This translates into CASSYPSSGTTGELFF. V is TRBV6-5 and J is TRBJ2-2; 9 positions agree with TRBD2. After removal of 2 bases from V and 4 bases from J, the junction contained 5 bases not matched to a gene. In germline, CDR1 is MNHEY, CDR2 SVGAGI. This CDR3 contains 16 residues.

The genes are TRBV11-2 and TRBJ2-4; D unclear. The CDR3 extends over 14 amino acids. Between the trimmed V and J ends, which lost 3 bases and 0 bases, there was a span of 6 bases. Germline CDR1 reads SGHAT; CDR2 reads FQNNGV. The CDR3 sequence is CASSLVLAKNIQYF. CDR3 coding DNA: TGTGCCAGCAGCTTGGTGCTAGCCAAAAACATTCAGTACTTC.

The rearrangement links TRBV25-1 to TRBJ1-5; TRBD1 is a possible D gene (6 bases). Germline V lookup: CDR1 MGHDK, CDR2 SYGVNS. This CDR3 spans 16 amino acids. The V end lost 0 bases, the J end lost 5 bases, and 14 bases lay between the germline ends. CDR3: CASSEYGQGRDQPQHF. The DNA of the CDR3 is TGTGCCAGCAGTGAATATGGGCAGGGGAGAGATCAGCCCCAGCATTTT.

The chain combines TRBV11-2 with TRBJ2-7; D is uncertain. The CDR3 contains 12 residues. Between the trimmed V and J ends, which lost 2 bases and 4 bases, there was a span of 6 bases. Per germline, CDR1 SGHAT and CDR2 FQNNGV. The CDR3 nucleotides read TGTGCCAGCAGCTTATCGGAGTACGAGCAGTACTTC. It is translated as CASSLSEYEQYF.

This clone has only one observation. The chain carries TRBV6-5 and TRBJ2-6; D is ambiguous. Germline V gives CDR1 MNHEY, CDR2 SVGAGI. CDR3 length: 14 amino acids. Deletions cut 6 bases from V and 0 bases from J, with 6 bases between. CDR3: CASRQLSGANVLTF. DNA for the CDR3: TGTGCCAGCAGACAACTCTCTGGGGCCAACGTCCTGACTTTC.

This clone was picked up one time. The chain is built from TRBV11-2 and TRBJ2-1, with 7 bases aligning to TRBD2. The CDR3 extends over 16 amino acids. Germline V gives CDR1 SGHAT, CDR2 FQNNGV. The ends lost 0 bases at V and 7 bases at J; junction bases unmatched: 9. CDR3 in DNA: TGTGCCAGCAGCTTAGATAGGGCTAGCGGCCTTAATGAGCAGTTCTTC. This gives the protein CASSLDRASGLNEQFF.

V is TRBV19 and J is TRBJ2-3; TRBD2 matches 7 bases. J lost 0 bases, V lost 6 bases, and 12 bases had no gene match. The CDR3 loop spans 17 amino acids. Germline assignment: CDR1 LNHDA and CDR2 SQIVND (reference sequence). The CDR3, as DNA: TGTGCCAGTAGGCCCCGGGAACTAGCGACTAGCACAGATACGCAGTATTTT. Amino acids: CASRPRELATSTDTQYF. Complete variable domain (other parts from reference TRBV19 and TRBJ2-3): DGGITQSPKYLFRKEGQNVTLSCEQNLNHDAMYWYRQDPGQGLRLIYYSQIVNDFQKGDIAEGYSVSREKKESFPLTVTSAQKNPTAFYLCASRPRELATSTDTQYFGPGTRLTVL.

The V call is TRBV6-5, the J call TRBJ2-7; no definite D call. The germline V gene encodes CDR1 MNHEY and CDR2 SVGAGI. The CDR3 covers 13 residues. Trimming stripped 4 bases from V and 0 bases from J, with 7 bases between. CDR3 sequence reads: CASSSTPSYEQYF. CDR3 DNA: TGTGCCAGCAGTTCCACTCCCTCCTACGAGCAGTACTTC.

The gene calls are TRBV27 and TRBJ1-1, with TRBD1 matching 8 bases. V lost 7 bases and J lost 8; bases outside the gene matches: 12. This CDR3 has 14 residues. Germline CDR1 MNHEY, CDR2 SMNVEV (reference sequence). CDR3 coding DNA: TGTGCCAGCATGCGACGGACAGGGAGTGAAGAAGCTTTCTTT. This gives the protein CASMRRTGSEEAFF.

This rearrangement joins TRBV27 to TRBJ2-5, with D perhaps TRBD2 (6 bases). CDR1 is MNHEY and CDR2 is SMNVEV in the germline V gene (reference sequence). The CDR3 totals 17 residues. Between the trimmed V and J ends, which lost 2 bases and 2 bases, there was a span of 18 bases. This CDR3 reads CASSLTPPGRGQETQYF. For the CDR3, the DNA is TGTGCCAGCAGTTTAACCCCTCCGGGCCGGGGGCAAGAGACCCAGTACTTC.

The rearrangement uses TRBV4-3 and TRBJ2-1; D remains unclear. V lost 4 bases to trimming and J lost 4 bases, with 8 bases between them. The CDR3 is 13 amino acids. Looked up from germline, CDR1 is LGHNA and CDR2 is YSLEER. The CDR3 spells CASSPGPYNEQFF. DNA of the CDR3: TGCGCCAGCAGCCCCGGTCCTTACAATGAGCAGTTCTTC.

This sequence joins TRBV7-9 and TRBJ2-2, with 16 nucleotides matching TRBD2. CDR1 and CDR2 from the germline V gene are SEHNR and FQNEAQ (reference sequence). The V and J ends lost 5 bases and 6 bases, in that order; junction bases with no gene match: 3. The CDR3 is 16 residues long. This CDR3 reads CASSPGTSGRAGELFF. For the CDR3, the DNA is TGTGCCAGCAGCCCCGGGACTAGCGGGAGGGCCGGGGAGCTGTTTTTT.

In this sample, this clone turned up a few times. The genes are TRBV19 and TRBJ2-3, with 13 nucleotides matching TRBD2. The CDR3 loop spans 24 amino acids. Germline-derived CDR1 and CDR2 are LNHDA and SQIVND (reference sequence). V dropped 1 base and J dropped 5; count of bases not matched to a gene: 27. As DNA, the CDR3 is TGTGCCAGTAGTATAGGCGGTTGGGGGTCGGGGGTACTAGCGGGAGGGCCTGTACGAGATACGCAGTATTTT. Amino acids: CASSIGGWGSGVLAGGPVRDTQYF.

The V gene is TRBV19, the J gene TRBJ1-1; D unresolved. Germline loops: CDR1 LNHDA, CDR2 SQIVND (reference sequence). The CDR3 covers 15 residues. V was clipped by 6 bases and J by 1 base, with 15 bases between them. The DNA for the CDR3 is TGTGCCAGTAGGACAACCCTCGCGTGGAACACTGAAGCTTTCTTT. Translation: CASRTTLAWNTEAFF.

The rearrangement uses TRBV11-2 and TRBJ1-3; unclear D gene. The CDR3 contains 14 residues. CDR1 and CDR2 from the germline V gene are SGHAT and FQNNGV. V was cut by 3 bases and J by 0 bases, with 6 bases left in between. CDR3 sequence: CASSFGSSGNTIYF. The CDR3 coding sequence is TGTGCCAGCAGCTTCGGCAGCTCTGGAAACACCATATATTTT.

The J gene is TRBJ2-4, the V gene TRBV5-1, with 10 bases fitting TRBD2. The CDR3 covers 15 residues. J was trimmed by 10 bases and V by 1 base; bases with no gene match: 8. Germline assignment: CDR1 SGHRS and CDR2 YFSETQ. Written as DNA, the CDR3 is TGCGCCAGCAGCTTGTCACTAGCGGGACCAGTTATTCAGTACTTC. Its protein product is CASSLSLAGPVIQYF. Full variable domain (remainder filled in from reference TRBV5-1 and TRBJ2-4): KAGVTQTPRYLIKTRGQQVTLSCSPISGHRSVSWYQQTPGQGLQFLFEYFSETQRNKGNFPGRFSGRQFSNSRSEMNVSTLELGDSALYLCASSLSLAGPVIQYFGAGTRLSVL.

The chain links TRBV7-9 to TRBJ2-1; 7 bases agree with TRBD2. V trimming: 3 bases; J trimming: 4 bases; junction bases outside the gene matches: 6. Per the germline V gene, CDR1 is SEHNR and CDR2 is FQNEAQ (reference sequence). The CDR3 length is 15 residues. The CDR3 nucleotides read TGTGCCAGCAGCTTTACAGCGGGGCCGTACAATGAGCAGTTCTTC. The encoded protein is CASSFTAGPYNEQFF. Drawing the rest from reference TRBV7-9 and TRBJ2-1, the complete variable domain is DTGVSQNPRHKITKRGQNVTFRCDPISEHNRLYWYRQTLGQGPEFLTYFQNEAQLEKSRLLSDRFSAERPKGSFSTLEIQRTEQGDSAMYLCASSFTAGPYNEQFFGPGTRLTVL.

V is TRBV6-1 and J is TRBJ2-3, with TRBD2 identical over 9 bases. This CDR3 spans 17 amino acids. With 0 bases clipped from V and 5 bases from J, the junction kept 9 bases outside the gene matches. Germline V gene data show CDR1 as MNHNS and CDR2 as SASEGT. The CDR3 bases are TGTGCCAGCAGTGAAGCTGGGGCGGGAGGGCCCCAAGATACGCAGTATTTT. Its translation: CASSEAGAGGPQDTQYF.